These 19 T cell receptor beta chains were all obtained from the same sample, sequenced in a study of control samples from healthy donors and cancer patients. The method was immunoSEQ multiplex PCR; TCRdb's version includes in-frame clones alone and lacks a portion of them. The sample holds over 150,000 clones, around 96% seen once. Sequencing input: blood. These receptors came from a woman aged 25 to 45 in good health.

The chain recombines TRBV5-6 with TRBJ2-7; D unresolved. The CDR3 covers 14 residues. Germline V gene data show CDR1 as SGHDT and CDR2 as YYEEEE. Trimming cost V 0 bases and J 3 bases, with 10 bases left between them. The CDR3 DNA sequence: TGTGCCAGCAGCTTGGAGGGATCTAACTACGAGCAGTACTTC. Encoded protein: CASSLEGSNYEQYF.

This chain uses TRBV2 with TRBJ1-4; D may be TRBD1 (6 bases). Germline V gene sequence: CDR1 SNHLY, CDR2 FYNNEI. Trimming stripped 4 bases from V and 6 bases from J, with 18 bases between. CDR3 length equals 16 residues. The CDR3 here is CASSVNLDSDYEKLFF. CDR3 nucleotides: TGTGCCAGCAGTGTCAACCTGGACAGTGATTATGAAAAACTGTTTTTT.

The chain employs TRBV5-5 and TRBJ1-5, with 9 bases fitting TRBD1. The trim removed 2 bases at V and 11 bases at J, leaving 8 bases unmatched. Germline V lookup: CDR1 SGHKS, CDR2 YYEKEE (reference sequence). The CDR3 contains 14 residues. CDR3 nucleotides: TGTGCCAGCAGCTTTGAACAGGGGGCCCGGTCCCAGCATTTT. It specifies CASSFEQGARSQHF.

The chain couples TRBV11-2 to TRBJ2-5; D is unresolved. This CDR3 is built from 12 residues. Germline CDR1 and CDR2: SGHAT and FQNNGV. With 1 base removed from V and 8 bases from J, the gap between germline ends came to 8 bases. CDR3 DNA sequence: TGTGCCAGCAGCTTAGGGTGGGCCACCCAGTACTTC. Translated, it gives CASSLGWATQYF.

This chain joins TRBV7-6 and TRBJ2-3; 9 bases align to TRBD1. The germline CDR1 and CDR2 sequences are SGHVS and FNYEAQ. Trimming removed 3 bases from V and 0 bases from J; junction bases left unmatched: 1. This CDR3 contains 15 residues. CDR3 residues: CASSFGTGSTDTQYF. For the CDR3, the DNA is TGTGCCAGCAGCTTCGGGACAGGGAGCACAGATACGCAGTATTTT.

The V call is TRBV19, the J call TRBJ2-1; no clear D. CDR3 size: 15 residues. Trimming cost V 3 bases and J 5 bases, with 14 bases left between them. CDR1 and CDR2 (germline): LNHDA, SQIVND (reference sequence). The CDR3 protein is CASSISGLRNNEQFF. Written as DNA, the CDR3 is TGTGCCAGTAGTATTTCGGGTCTTAGGAACAATGAGCAGTTCTTC.

The V call is TRBV15, the J call TRBJ2-1; D not resolved. V was trimmed by 6 bases and J by 1 base, leaving 7 bases between them. Germline assignment: CDR1 LNHNV and CDR2 YYDKDF (reference sequence). The CDR3 length is 13 residues. The CDR3 loop is CATRWGSYNEQFF. The CDR3 bases are TGTGCCACCAGATGGGGTTCCTACAATGAGCAGTTCTTC.

V and J are TRBV20-1 and TRBJ1-4; the D is unclear. Germline CDR1 and CDR2: DFQATT and SNEGSKA (reference sequence). V lost 4 bases, J lost 8 bases, and 5 bases lay in between. CDR3 length: 10 amino acids. CDR3 sequence reads: CSAMGEKLFF. The CDR3 coding sequence is TGCAGTGCTATGGGGGAAAAACTGTTTTTT.

This clone appeared a single time. The V gene is TRBV27, the J gene TRBJ2-1; D might be TRBD2 (5 bases). V lost 5 bases, J lost 0 bases, and 14 bases lay in between. CDR3 size: 16 residues. CDR1 is MNHEY and CDR2 is SMNVEV in the germline V gene (reference sequence). The CDR3 spells CASSTWPGSSYNEQFF. The DNA for the CDR3 is TGTGCCAGCAGTACGTGGCCGGGGAGCTCCTACAATGAGCAGTTCTTC.

The J gene is TRBJ2-7, the V gene TRBV27, with D perhaps matching TRBD2 (6 bases). V shed 3 bases and J shed 2 bases, with 11 bases lying between them. CDR3 size: 14 residues. The germline CDR1 and CDR2 sequences are MNHEY and SMNVEV (reference sequence). DNA of the CDR3: TGTGCCAGCAGTTTGTTAGCGGAGGCCTACGAGCAGTACTTC. Translating gives CASSLLAEAYEQYF.

CDR3 bases: TGCGCCAGCAGCGACGGACTAGCGGGCCATGCCTACAATGAGCAGTTCTTC. It translates to CASSDGLAGHAYNEQFF. The chain joins TRBV5-1 to TRBJ2-1; 11 bases match TRBD2. This CDR3 spans 17 amino acids. Germline values: CDR1 SGHRS, CDR2 YFSETQ. Losses at the gene ends were 4 bases for V and 2 bases for J; bases not matched to a gene: 8.

The rearrangement links TRBV5-4 to TRBJ1-1, with D tentatively TRBD1 (5 bases). The CDR3 is 14 residues long. Per germline, CDR1 SGHNT and CDR2 YYREEE (reference sequence). V was trimmed by 1 base and J by 6 bases, leaving 13 bases between them. CDR3 coding DNA: TGTGCCAGCAGCTTGCGGGGGGTTGCCGCTGAAGCTTTCTTT. This codes for CASSLRGVAAEAFF.

This sequence joins TRBV18 and TRBJ1-5; D perhaps matches TRBD1 (5 bases). V lost 7 bases and J 7 bases, leaving 14 bases between the germline ends. The CDR3 is made up of 13 amino acids. In germline, CDR1 is KGHSH, CDR2 LQKENI. The CDR3 DNA reads TGTGCCAGCTGCGCCGGAAGGGACCAGCCCCAGCATTTT. Translation gives CASCAGRDQPQHF.

The chain carries TRBV9 and TRBJ1-2, with D maybe TRBD1 (6 bases). V lost 3 bases, J lost 2 bases, and 8 bases lay in between. The CDR3 has 13 amino acids. Germline lookup yields CDR1 SGDLS and CDR2 YYNGEE. This chain's CDR3 is CASSGGQNYGYTF. The CDR3 region has the DNA TGTGCCAGCAGCGGGGGACAAAACTATGGCTACACCTTC.

V usage is TRBV29-1 and J usage is TRBJ2-1, with a possible D match to TRBD2 (7 bases). The CDR3 consists of 14 residues. With 7 bases removed from V and 2 bases from J, the gap between germline ends came to 15 bases. Germline V CDR1 and CDR2: SQVTM, ANQGSEA. The CDR3 here is CSAEGGGPYNEQFF. Written as DNA, the CDR3 is TGCAGCGCCGAAGGGGGGGGACCCTACAATGAGCAGTTCTTC.

The V call is TRBV2, the J call TRBJ1-1; no definite D call. Germline CDR1 and CDR2: SNHLY and FYNNEI. The CDR3 covers 13 residues. The V and J ends lost 6 bases and 3 bases respectively, with 11 bases between them. The CDR3 sequence is CASRRVDDTEAFF. The CDR3 region has the DNA TGTGCCAGCAGACGGGTTGATGACACTGAAGCTTTCTTT.

The chain uses TRBV11-2 and TRBJ2-2; 8 positions agree with TRBD1. CDR1 is SGHAT and CDR2 is FQNNGV in the germline V gene. CDR3 length equals 14 residues. V dropped 5 bases and J dropped 7; count of bases not matched to a gene: 6. The CDR3 loop reads CASSPQGAGGELFF. Here the CDR3 DNA reads TGTGCCAGCAGCCCGCAGGGGGCGGGCGGGGAGCTGTTTTTT.

The V gene is TRBV12-3 or TRBV12-4, the J gene TRBJ2-7; the match to TRBD1 covers 7 bases. The CDR3 has 13 amino acids. The V segment lost 6 bases and the J segment 3 bases; nucleotides outside the gene matches: 5. The CDR3 protein is CASSWTGGYEQYF. The CDR3 coding sequence is TGTGCCAGCAGCTGGACAGGAGGCTACGAGCAGTACTTC.

The rearrangement uses TRBV28 and TRBJ2-7; tentatively, D is TRBD1 (6 bases). This CDR3 has 15 amino acids. V was trimmed by 1 base and J by 1 base, leaving 11 bases between them. The germline V gene encodes CDR1 MDHEN and CDR2 SYDVKM. For the CDR3, the DNA is TGTGCCAGCAGTTTATTTCAGGGGATTTCCTACGAGCAGTACTTC. Protein sequence: CASSLFQGISYEQYF.